Following are 31 T cell receptor beta chains from one sample sequenced in a study of blood T cell dynamics during melanoma immunotherapy. The data were produced by immunoSEQ multiplex PCR, yet TCRdb's version contains in-frame clones alone and is incomplete. The sample gives fewer than 9,500 clones, about four fifths of which show up once; more than 14% is in the top ten. Time point: week 3, after first cycle of checkpoint inhibitor. Sequenced here: blood, sampled from a patient treated with checkpoint blockade. The receptor set was obtained from a human donor with melanoma.

The chain recombines TRBV5-3 with TRBJ2-7, with 10 positions matching TRBD1. TRBV5-3 is known as an ORF, though its function is uncertain. CDR3 size: 15 residues. J lost 2 bases, V lost 8 bases, and 10 bases had no gene match. The CDR3 nucleotides are TGTGCCAGCAGCATCCGAGGACAGGGGGCCTACGAGCAGTACTTC. This gives the protein CASSIRGQGAYEQYF.

The chain employs TRBV7-2 and TRBJ2-1, with a possible D match to TRBD2 (5 bases). Germline lookup yields CDR1 SGHTA and CDR2 FQGNSA. This CDR3 comprises 17 residues. Trimming stripped 2 bases from V and 5 bases from J, with 19 bases between. CDR3 nucleotide sequence: TGTGCCAGCAGCTTAAGCACTGGGCTAGGAGGTAACAATGAGCAGTTCTTC. Amino acids: CASSLSTGLGGNNEQFF.

This chain uses TRBV19 with TRBJ1-2, with D uncertain. V was cut by 3 bases and J by 6 bases, with 17 bases left in between. There are 15 residues in the CDR3. Germline CDR1 LNHDA, CDR2 SQIVND (reference sequence). This CDR3 is CASSIVGESRDGYTF. The CDR3 nucleotides are TGTGCCAGTAGTATTGTCGGGGAATCTAGGGATGGCTACACCTTC.

This sequence joins TRBV5-4 and TRBJ1-2; no firm D call. The ends were cut back, 2 bases at V and 7 bases at J, with 9 bases in the middle. CDR3 length: 12 residues. Germline CDR1 and CDR2: SGHNT and YYREEE (reference sequence). The CDR3, as DNA: TGTGCCAGCAGCTTCTCTTCTACTGGCTACACCTTC. This encodes CASSFSSTGYTF.

The rearrangement links TRBV6-4 to TRBJ2-2, with D perhaps matching TRBD2 (7 bases). This CDR3 comprises 15 residues. The V and J ends lost 7 bases and 7 bases respectively, with 19 bases between them. Germline V gene data show CDR1 as MRHNA and CDR2 as SNTAGT. The CDR3 here is CASTPLAGAGGELFF. For the CDR3, the DNA is TGTGCCAGCACTCCCCTGGCGGGGGCTGGCGGGGAGCTGTTTTTT.

This chain links TRBV7-2 with TRBJ2-1; a possible D gene is TRBD2 (6 bases). CDR1 and CDR2 (germline): SGHTA, FQGNSA. Trimming pared 4 bases from V and 6 bases from J, leaving 16 bases between. The CDR3 length is 15 residues. The DNA of the CDR3 is TGTGCCAGCAGCTACATCGGCGGGGCTAGCAATGAGCAGTTCTTC. Protein sequence: CASSYIGGASNEQFF.

This chain uses TRBV6-5 with TRBJ1-1; D uncertain. The CDR3 has 14 residues. Trimming shortened V by 7 bases and J by 7 bases, and 19 bases separated the two germline ends. The germline V gene encodes CDR1 MNHEY and CDR2 SVGAGI. The CDR3: CASTQMGHRGEAFF. The CDR3 DNA is TGTGCCAGCACCCAAATGGGCCACCGAGGTGAAGCTTTCTTT.

Here the CDR3 DNA reads TGTGCCAGCAAGGTCAGAAGGGATCAGACTGAAGCTTTCTTT. This sequence encodes CASKVRRDQTEAFF. This sequence joins TRBV2 and TRBJ1-1; D gene unclear. Germline loops: CDR1 SNHLY, CDR2 FYNNEI. Trimming shortened V by 7 bases and J by 5 bases, and 17 bases separated the two germline ends. The CDR3 runs 14 residues.

This sequence joins TRBV6-6 and TRBJ1-3; the match to TRBD1 covers 12 bases. The CDR3 covers 16 residues. Germline V gives CDR1 MNHNY, CDR2 SVGAGI (reference sequence). The junction had 7 bases not matched to a gene; V was cut back by 6 bases and J by 4 bases. The CDR3 here is CASSRDRGQSGNTIYF. For the CDR3, the DNA is TGTGCCAGCAGCCGGGACAGGGGGCAATCCGGAAACACCATATATTTT.

The chain has TRBV5-1 and TRBJ2-3, with a possible D match to TRBD2 (5 bases). CDR1 is SGHRS, CDR2 YFSETQ, per germline. The CDR3 consists of 14 residues. The V end lost 4 bases, the J end lost 3 bases, and 12 bases lay between the germline ends. The CDR3 is CASSHPGETDTQYF. In DNA, the CDR3 is TGCGCCAGCAGCCATCCCGGGGAGACAGATACGCAGTATTTT. The full variable domain, in which reference TRBV5-1 and TRBJ2-3 provide the parts outside the CDR3, is KAGVTQTPRYLIKTRGQQVTLSCSPISGHRSVSWYQQTPGQGLQFLFEYFSETQRNKGNFPGRFSGRQFSNSRSEMNVSTLELGDSALYLCASSHPGETDTQYFGPGTRLTVL.

This clone has more than one count but fewer than ten. The chain couples TRBV19 to TRBJ2-7; D may correspond to TRBD1 or TRBD2 (7 bases each). The V end lost 11 bases, the J end lost 4 bases, and 15 bases lay between the germline ends. The germline CDR1 and CDR2 sequences are LNHDA and SQIVND (reference sequence). CDR3 length: 12 amino acids. CDR3 residues: CASGRGQYEQYF. CDR3 DNA: TGTGCCTCGGGGAGGGGGCAGTACGAGCAGTACTTC. The full variable domain, its missing parts supplied by reference TRBV19 and TRBJ2-7, is DGGITQSPKYLFRKEGQNVTLSCEQNLNHDAMYWYRQDPGQGLRLIYYSQIVNDFQKGDIAEGYSVSREKKESFPLTVTSAQKNPTAFYLCASGRGQYEQYFGPGTRLTVT.

This chain connects TRBV11-2 to TRBJ2-3; the D is unclear. Germline assignment: CDR1 SGHAT and CDR2 FQNNGV. Trimming took off 0 bases at V and 3 bases at J, with 7 bases between the two ends. The CDR3 length is 14 residues. The CDR3 sequence is CASSLEGLTDTQYF. The DNA of the CDR3 is TGTGCCAGCAGCTTAGAAGGGTTGACAGATACGCAGTATTTT.

V usage is TRBV7-3 and J usage is TRBJ2-1; 13 bases are shared with TRBD2. Germline V gene sequence: CDR1 SGHTA, CDR2 FQGTGA. The CDR3 totals 15 residues. J was trimmed by 9 bases and V by 5 bases; bases with no gene match: 7. Written as DNA, the CDR3 is TGTGCCAGCAGCCCGACTAGCGGGGGGCCCGGTGAGCAGTTCTTC. It specifies CASSPTSGGPGEQFF.

V gene TRBV2 combines with J gene TRBJ2-7; no reliable D call. With 2 bases removed from V and 5 bases from J, the gap between germline ends came to 7 bases. Germline V gene data show CDR1 as SNHLY and CDR2 as FYNNEI. The CDR3 has 12 amino acids. The CDR3 region is CASSEIGNEQYF. DNA of the CDR3: TGTGCCAGCAGTGAAATCGGAAACGAGCAGTACTTC.

The CDR3 reads CASSSALGVFSPLHF. In DNA form, the CDR3 reads TGTGCCAGCAGCTCCGCCCTGGGGGTCTTTTCACCCCTCCACTTT. V is TRBV7-9 and J is TRBJ1-6, with TRBD1 as a possible D gene (5 bases). Trimming removed 4 bases at V and 9 bases at J, with 16 bases between. The length of the CDR3 is 15 residues. The germline V gene has CDR1 SEHNR and CDR2 FQNEAQ (reference sequence).

The chain carries TRBV6-5 and TRBJ2-5; D not certain. The V gene lost 7 bases and the J gene lost 1 base, with 10 bases spanning the gap. The CDR3 sequence is 13 residues long. The germline gives CDR1 MNHEY, CDR2 SVGAGI. The CDR3 coding sequence is TGTGCCAGCACCCGAGATTTCCAAGAGACCCAGTACTTC. This codes for CASTRDFQETQYF.

This chain links TRBV27 with TRBJ2-2; TRBD1 or TRBD2 may be the D gene (6 bases each). Trimming removed 2 bases at V and 8 bases at J, with 9 bases between. CDR3 length: 13 amino acids. The germline V gene encodes CDR1 MNHEY and CDR2 SMNVEV (reference sequence). The CDR3 loop reads CASSLTGRGELFF. CDR3 DNA sequence: TGTGCCAGCAGTTTAACAGGGAGGGGGGAGCTGTTTTTT.

CDR3 protein: CASSLIGSRELFF. DNA for the CDR3: TGTGCCAGCAGCTTGATCGGGAGCCGGGAGCTGTTTTTT. This chain connects TRBV5-6 to TRBJ2-2, with TRBD2 as a possible D gene (6 bases). Trimming cost V 1 base and J 9 bases, with 10 bases left between them. CDR1 SGHDT and CDR2 YYEEEE come from the germline V gene. This CDR3 has 13 residues.

V usage is TRBV19 and J usage is TRBJ1-2; possible D gene TRBD1, 5 bases. There are 16 residues in the CDR3. V lost 5 bases and J lost 2, with 18 bases in between. Germline V gives CDR1 LNHDA, CDR2 SQIVND (reference sequence). The CDR3 protein is CASSFRRDGGNYGYTF. The CDR3 DNA sequence: TGTGCCAGTAGTTTCCGCCGGGACGGAGGGAACTATGGCTACACCTTC.

This clone was detected a few times. The V and J genes are TRBV6-4 and TRBJ2-3; D is perhaps TRBD1 (7 bases). The ends were cut back, 0 bases at V and 4 bases at J, with 14 bases in the middle. Germline V CDR1 and CDR2: MRHNA, SNTAGT. The CDR3 is 16 amino acids. The CDR3 sequence: CASSDSAQGGADTQYF. The CDR3, as DNA: TGTGCCAGCAGTGACTCCGCCCAGGGGGGTGCAGATACGCAGTATTTT.

The chain has TRBV7-8 and TRBJ2-3, with D possibly TRBD1 on 5 matching bases. CDR1 and CDR2 (germline): SGHVS, FQNEAQ. The CDR3 is 17 residues long. V lost 3 bases and J lost 2, with 18 bases in between. CDR3 coding DNA: TGTGCCAGCAGCTTTCTCCCTCGAGACAGAGTCACAGATACGCAGTATTTT. It specifies CASSFLPRDRVTDTQYF.

The J gene is TRBJ1-1, the V gene TRBV5-8; TRBD1 aligns across 10 bases. The CDR3 contains 14 residues. CDR1 and CDR2 (germline): SGHTS, YDEGEE. The ends lost 3 bases at V and 4 bases at J; junction bases unmatched: 3. The CDR3 DNA reads TGTGCCAGCAGCTGGGACAGGGGCATCACTGAAGCTTTCTTT. Amino acids: CASSWDRGITEAFF. Combining the CDR3 with reference TRBV5-8 and TRBJ1-1 gives the whole variable domain EAGVTQSPTHLIKTRGQQATLRCSPISGHTSVYWYQQALGLGLQFLLWYDEGEERNRGNFPPRFSGRQFPNYSSELNVNALELEDSALYLCASSWDRGITEAFFGQGTRLTVV.

CDR3 sequence: CASQLDGVTGELFF. The CDR3 DNA reads as TGTGCCAGCCAACTCGACGGAGTCACCGGGGAGCTGTTTTTT. This chain joins TRBV2 and TRBJ2-2, with D unclear. The germline V gene encodes CDR1 SNHLY and CDR2 FYNNEI. The V end was cut by 8 bases, the J end by 4 bases, with 14 bases between. CDR3 length: 14 residues.

This chain connects TRBV11-2 to TRBJ1-2; tentative D call: TRBD1 (5 bases). Germline CDR1 reads SGHAT; CDR2 reads FQNNGV. The CDR3 length is 14 residues. Trimming stripped 5 bases from V and 1 base from J, with 11 bases between. The CDR3 region has the DNA TGTGCCAGCAGCCCCGCGACAGATAACTATGGCTACACCTTC. Protein sequence: CASSPATDNYGYTF.

J is TRBJ1-3 and V is TRBV5-6, with D perhaps matching TRBD1 (6 bases). The CDR3 has 16 residues. V lost 3 bases and J 5 bases, leaving 18 bases between the germline ends. Germline V gene sequence: CDR1 SGHDT, CDR2 YYEEEE. The CDR3: CASSSPSGDTRNTIYF. For the CDR3, the DNA is TGTGCCAGCAGCTCCCCTAGCGGGGACACCAGAAACACCATATATTTT.

CDR3 residues: CASSLGWGGANVLTF. The DNA of the CDR3 is TGTGCCAGCAGCCTTGGGTGGGGAGGGGCCAACGTCCTGACTTTC. This chain uses TRBV5-4 with TRBJ2-6; D not certain. Germline values: CDR1 SGHNT, CDR2 YYREEE (reference sequence). There are 15 residues in the CDR3. V shed 4 bases and J shed 4 bases, with 12 bases lying between them.

The V gene is TRBV19, the J gene TRBJ1-2; perhaps TRBD1 as D (5 bases). Germline lookup yields CDR1 LNHDA and CDR2 SQIVND (reference sequence). The germline V and J ends were trimmed by 4 bases and 2 bases, with 17 bases remaining between them. The length of the CDR3 is 16 residues. The CDR3 spells CASSTPDILGNYGYTF. The CDR3 coding sequence is TGTGCCAGTAGTACTCCGGACATCCTAGGCAACTATGGCTACACCTTC. The full variable domain, completed using reference TRBV19 and TRBJ1-2, is DGGITQSPKYLFRKEGQNVTLSCEQNLNHDAMYWYRQDPGQGLRLIYYSQIVNDFQKGDIAEGYSVSREKKESFPLTVTSAQKNPTAFYLCASSTPDILGNYGYTFGSGTRLTVV.

A single count supports this clone. This CDR3 reads CASSLLAGGEDTQYF. The CDR3 DNA follows: TGTGCCAGCAGCTTACTGGCGGGGGGGGAAGATACGCAGTATTTT. The V call is TRBV7-2, the J call TRBJ2-3; 9 positions agree with TRBD2. The CDR3 length is 15 residues. Trimming removed 2 bases from V and 5 bases from J; junction bases left unmatched: 5. Per the germline V gene, CDR1 is SGHTA and CDR2 is FQGNSA.

The sample holds a few counts of this clone. This sequence joins TRBV30 and TRBJ1-2; D remains ambiguous. CDR1 and CDR2 from the germline V gene are GTSNPN and SVGIG (reference sequence). This CDR3 contains 11 residues. The V and J ends lost 2 bases and 6 bases respectively, with 7 bases between them. CDR3 bases: TGTGCCTGGAGTTTGGGCGATGGCTACACCTTC. Residues: CAWSLGDGYTF.

This clone came up a few times. The chain is built from TRBV28 and TRBJ1-6; the D is unclear. The germline gives CDR1 MDHEN, CDR2 SYDVKM. V shed 2 bases and J shed 0 bases, with 14 bases lying between them. The CDR3 totals 18 residues. The chain's CDR3 is CASSLVRQTYSYNSPLHF. CDR3 DNA sequence: TGTGCCAGCAGTTTAGTAAGGCAGACATACTCCTATAATTCACCCCTCCACTTT. The full variable domain, with the rest looked up from reference TRBV28 and TRBJ1-6, is DVKVTQSSRYLVKRTGEKVFLECVQDMDHENMFWYRQDPGLGLRLIYFSYDVKMKEKGDIPEGYSVSREKKERFSLILESASTNQTSMYLCASSLVRQTYSYNSPLHFGNGTRLTVT.

CDR3 sequence: CASSLYPPAYEQYF. The CDR3 DNA reads TGTGCCAGCAGCTTATATCCTCCAGCCTACGAGCAGTACTTC. The chain uses TRBV11-3 and TRBJ2-7; D gene ambiguous. CDR1 and CDR2 from the germline V gene are SGHNT and YENEEA. The V end was cut by 2 bases, the J end by 2 bases, with 10 bases between. The CDR3 totals 14 residues.